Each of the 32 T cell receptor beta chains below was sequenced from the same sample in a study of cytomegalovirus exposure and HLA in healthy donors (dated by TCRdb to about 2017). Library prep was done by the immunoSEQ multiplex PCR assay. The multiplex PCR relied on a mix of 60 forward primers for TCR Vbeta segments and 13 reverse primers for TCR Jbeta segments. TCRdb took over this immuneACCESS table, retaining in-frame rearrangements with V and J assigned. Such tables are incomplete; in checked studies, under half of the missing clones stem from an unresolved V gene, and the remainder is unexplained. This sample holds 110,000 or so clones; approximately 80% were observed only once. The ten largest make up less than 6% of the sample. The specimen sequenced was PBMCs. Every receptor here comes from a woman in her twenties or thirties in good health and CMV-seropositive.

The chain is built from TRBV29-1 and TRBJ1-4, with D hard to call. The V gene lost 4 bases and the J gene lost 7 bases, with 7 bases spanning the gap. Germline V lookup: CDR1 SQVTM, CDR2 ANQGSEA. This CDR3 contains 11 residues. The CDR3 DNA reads TGCAGCGTTGTTCGGGGTGAAAAACTGTTTTTT. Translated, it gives CSVVRGEKLFF.

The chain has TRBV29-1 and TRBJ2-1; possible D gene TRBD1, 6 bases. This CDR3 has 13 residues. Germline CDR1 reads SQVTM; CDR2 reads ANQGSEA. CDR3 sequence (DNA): TGCAGTTGGGGCAGGGGACCCTACAATGAGCAGTTCTTC. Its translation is CSWGRGPYNEQFF.

In DNA, the CDR3 is TGCGCCAGCAGCTTCAGGGGGGATTCTAATGAAAAACTGTTTTTT. It yields the protein CASSFRGDSNEKLFF. V gene TRBV5-1 combines with J gene TRBJ1-4; 7 bases agree with TRBD1. The CDR3 sequence is 15 residues long. The junction had 4 bases not matched to a gene; V was cut back by 2 bases and J by 3 bases. In germline, CDR1 is SGHRS, CDR2 YFSETQ.

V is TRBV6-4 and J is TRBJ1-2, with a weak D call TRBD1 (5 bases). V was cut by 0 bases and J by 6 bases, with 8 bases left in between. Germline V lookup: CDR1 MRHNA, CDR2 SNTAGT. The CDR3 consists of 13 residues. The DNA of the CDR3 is TGTGCCAGCAGTGACTCAACAGGCAATGGCTACACCTTC. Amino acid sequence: CASSDSTGNGYTF.

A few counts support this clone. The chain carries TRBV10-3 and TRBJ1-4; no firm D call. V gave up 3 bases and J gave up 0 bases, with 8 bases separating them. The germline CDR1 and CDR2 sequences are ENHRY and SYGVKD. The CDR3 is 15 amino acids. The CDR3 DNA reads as TGTGCCATCAGTGACCAGCGTGCAACTAATGAAAAACTGTTTTTT. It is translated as CAISDQRATNEKLFF.

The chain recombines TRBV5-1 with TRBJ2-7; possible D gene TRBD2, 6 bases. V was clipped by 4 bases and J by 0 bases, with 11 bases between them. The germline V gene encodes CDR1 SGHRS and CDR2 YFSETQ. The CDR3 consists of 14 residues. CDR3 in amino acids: CASSPSENSYEQYF. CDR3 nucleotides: TGCGCCAGCAGCCCTAGCGAGAACTCCTACGAGCAGTACTTC.

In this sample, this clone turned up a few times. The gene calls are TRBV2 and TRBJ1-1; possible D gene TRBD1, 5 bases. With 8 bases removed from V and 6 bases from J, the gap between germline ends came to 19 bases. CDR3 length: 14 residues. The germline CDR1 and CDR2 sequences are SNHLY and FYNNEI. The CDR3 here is CASRSTASGPEAFF. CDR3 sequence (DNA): TGTGCCAGCCGATCGACAGCTTCGGGCCCTGAAGCTTTCTTT.

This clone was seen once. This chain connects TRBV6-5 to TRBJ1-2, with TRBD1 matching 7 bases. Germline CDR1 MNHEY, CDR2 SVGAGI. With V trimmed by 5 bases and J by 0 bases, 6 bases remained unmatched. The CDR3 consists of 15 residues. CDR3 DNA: TGTGCCAGCAGTGGACAGGCCTTTACTAACTATGGCTACACCTTC. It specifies CASSGQAFTNYGYTF.

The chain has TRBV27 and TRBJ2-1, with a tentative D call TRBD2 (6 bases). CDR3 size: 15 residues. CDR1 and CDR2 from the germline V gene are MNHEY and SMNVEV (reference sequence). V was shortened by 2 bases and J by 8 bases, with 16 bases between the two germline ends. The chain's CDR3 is CASSLRDSSLHEQFF. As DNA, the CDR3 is TGTGCCAGCAGTTTACGGGACTCGAGTTTGCATGAGCAGTTCTTC.

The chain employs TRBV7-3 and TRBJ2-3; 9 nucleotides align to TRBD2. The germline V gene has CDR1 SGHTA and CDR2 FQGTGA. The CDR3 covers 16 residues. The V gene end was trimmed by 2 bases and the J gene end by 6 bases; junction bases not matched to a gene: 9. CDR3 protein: CASSLGVGAGGDTQYF. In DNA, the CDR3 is TGTGCCAGCAGCTTAGGGGTTGGAGCGGGGGGTGATACGCAGTATTTT.

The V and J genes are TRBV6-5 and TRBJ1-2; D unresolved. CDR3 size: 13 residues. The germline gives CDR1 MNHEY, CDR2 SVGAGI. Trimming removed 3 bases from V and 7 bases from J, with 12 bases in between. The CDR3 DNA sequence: TGTGCCAGCAGTTATGGGAGGCTCGGTGGCTACACCTTC. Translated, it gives CASSYGRLGGYTF.

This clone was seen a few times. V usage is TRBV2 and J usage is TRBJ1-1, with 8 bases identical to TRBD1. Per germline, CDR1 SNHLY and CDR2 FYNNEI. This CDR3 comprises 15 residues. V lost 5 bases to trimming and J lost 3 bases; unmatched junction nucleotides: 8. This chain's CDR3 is CASSQDRVPHTEAFF. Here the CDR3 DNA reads TGTGCCAGCAGTCAGGACAGGGTGCCCCACACTGAAGCTTTCTTT.

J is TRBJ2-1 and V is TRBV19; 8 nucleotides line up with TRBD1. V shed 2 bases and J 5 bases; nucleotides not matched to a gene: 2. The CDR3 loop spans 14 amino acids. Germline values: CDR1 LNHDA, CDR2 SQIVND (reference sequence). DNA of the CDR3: TGTGCCAGTAGTATAAGGACAGGGAACAATGAGCAGTTCTTC. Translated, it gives CASSIRTGNNEQFF.

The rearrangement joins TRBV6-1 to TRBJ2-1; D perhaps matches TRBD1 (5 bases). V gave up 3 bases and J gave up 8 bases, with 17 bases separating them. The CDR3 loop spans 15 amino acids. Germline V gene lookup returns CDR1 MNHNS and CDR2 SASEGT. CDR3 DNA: TGTGCCAGCAGTGAGGGGCAGGCGGCCACGTATGAGCAGTTCTTC. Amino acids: CASSEGQAATYEQFF.

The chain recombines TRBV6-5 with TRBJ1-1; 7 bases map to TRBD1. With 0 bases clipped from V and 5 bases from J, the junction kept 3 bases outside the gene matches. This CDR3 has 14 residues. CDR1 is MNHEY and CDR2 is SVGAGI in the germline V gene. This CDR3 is CASSYSTGMTEAFF. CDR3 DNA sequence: TGTGCCAGCAGTTACTCGACAGGGATGACTGAAGCTTTCTTT.

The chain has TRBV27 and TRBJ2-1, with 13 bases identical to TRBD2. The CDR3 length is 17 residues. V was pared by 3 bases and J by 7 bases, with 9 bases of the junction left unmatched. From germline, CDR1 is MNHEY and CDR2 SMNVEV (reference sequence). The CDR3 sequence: CASSFRGLAGDVNEQFF. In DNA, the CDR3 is TGTGCCAGCAGTTTCCGCGGACTAGCGGGAGACGTGAATGAGCAGTTCTTC.

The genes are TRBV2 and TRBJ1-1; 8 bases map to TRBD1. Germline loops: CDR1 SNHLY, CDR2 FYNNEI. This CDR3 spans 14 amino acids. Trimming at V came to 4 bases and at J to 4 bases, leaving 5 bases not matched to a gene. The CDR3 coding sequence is TGTGCCAGCAGTGGGGGACAGGAGATCACTGAAGCTTTCTTT. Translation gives CASSGGQEITEAFF.

CDR3 loop: CASSLVVVGGTDTQYF. The CDR3, as DNA: TGTGCCAGCAGCTTAGTGGTAGTAGGGGGCACAGATACGCAGTATTTT. The chain is built from TRBV7-2 and TRBJ2-3, with D tentatively TRBD1 (5 bases). Deletions cut 1 base from V and 1 base from J, with 12 bases between. The germline CDR1 and CDR2 sequences are SGHTA and FQGNSA. This CDR3 has 16 residues.

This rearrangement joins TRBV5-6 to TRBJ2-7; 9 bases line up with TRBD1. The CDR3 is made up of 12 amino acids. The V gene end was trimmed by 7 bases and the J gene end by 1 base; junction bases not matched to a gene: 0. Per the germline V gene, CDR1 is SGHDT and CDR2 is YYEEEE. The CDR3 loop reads CASGTGSYEQYF. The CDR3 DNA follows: TGTGCCAGCGGGACAGGGTCCTACGAGCAGTACTTC. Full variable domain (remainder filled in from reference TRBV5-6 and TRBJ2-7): DAGVTQSPTHLIKTRGQQVTLRCSPKSGHDTVSWYQQALGQGPQFIFQYYEEEERQRGNFPDRFSGHQFPNYSSELNVNALLLGDSALYLCASGTGSYEQYFGPGTRLTVT.

The CDR3 nucleotides are TGTGCCTGGGGAGCGGGAGTAGGAGGCGATGAGCAGTTCTTC. This translates into CAWGAGVGGDEQFF. This chain joins TRBV30 and TRBJ2-1, with 8 bases identical to TRBD2. The V gene end was trimmed by 5 bases and the J gene end by 8 bases; junction bases not matched to a gene: 11. Looked up from germline, CDR1 is GTSNPN and CDR2 is SVGIG (reference sequence). This CDR3 region has 14 residues.

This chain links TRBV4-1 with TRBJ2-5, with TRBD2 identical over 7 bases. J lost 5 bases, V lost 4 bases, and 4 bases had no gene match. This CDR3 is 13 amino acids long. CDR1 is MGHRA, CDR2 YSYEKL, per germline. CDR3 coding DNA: TGCGCCAGCAGCCGGGCGGGAGTGGAGACCCAGTACTTC. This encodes CASSRAGVETQYF.

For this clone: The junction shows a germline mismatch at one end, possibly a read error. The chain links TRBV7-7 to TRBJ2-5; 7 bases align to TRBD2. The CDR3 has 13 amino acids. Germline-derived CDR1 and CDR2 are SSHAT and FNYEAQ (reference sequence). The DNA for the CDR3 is TGTGCTAGCAGCCGGGGGGTCGGGGAGACCCAGTACTTC. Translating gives CASSRGVGETQYF.

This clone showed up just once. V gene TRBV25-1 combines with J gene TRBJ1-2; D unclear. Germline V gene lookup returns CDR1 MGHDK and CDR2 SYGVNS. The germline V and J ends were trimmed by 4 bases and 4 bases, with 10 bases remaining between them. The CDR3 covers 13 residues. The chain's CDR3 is CASSAAATYGYTF. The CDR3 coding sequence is TGTGCCAGCAGTGCGGCAGCGACCTATGGCTACACCTTC.

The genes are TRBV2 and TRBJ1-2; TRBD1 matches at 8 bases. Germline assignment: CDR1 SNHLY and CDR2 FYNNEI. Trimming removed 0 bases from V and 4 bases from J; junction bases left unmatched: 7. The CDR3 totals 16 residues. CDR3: CASSEALTGGFYGYTF. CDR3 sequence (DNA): TGTGCCAGCAGTGAAGCGCTAACAGGGGGGTTCTATGGCTACACCTTC.

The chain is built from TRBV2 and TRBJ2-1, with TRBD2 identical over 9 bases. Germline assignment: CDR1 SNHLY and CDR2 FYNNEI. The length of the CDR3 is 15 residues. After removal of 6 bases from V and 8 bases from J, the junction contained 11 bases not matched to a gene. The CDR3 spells CASRAGGTDTYEQFF. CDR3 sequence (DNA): TGTGCCAGCAGGGCGGGGGGGACAGATACATATGAGCAGTTCTTC.

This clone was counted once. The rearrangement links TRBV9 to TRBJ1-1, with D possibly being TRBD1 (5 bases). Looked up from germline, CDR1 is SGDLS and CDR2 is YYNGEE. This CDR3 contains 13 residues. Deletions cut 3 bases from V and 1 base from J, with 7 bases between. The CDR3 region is CASSATANTEAFF. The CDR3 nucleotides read TGTGCCAGCAGCGCGACAGCGAACACTGAAGCTTTCTTT.

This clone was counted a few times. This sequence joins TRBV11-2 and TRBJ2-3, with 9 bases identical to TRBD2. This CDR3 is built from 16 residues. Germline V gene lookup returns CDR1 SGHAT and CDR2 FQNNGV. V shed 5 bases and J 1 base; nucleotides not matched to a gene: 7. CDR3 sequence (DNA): TGTGCCAGCAGCGAGCAAGCGGGAGGCGGCACAGATACGCAGTATTTT. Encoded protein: CASSEQAGGGTDTQYF.

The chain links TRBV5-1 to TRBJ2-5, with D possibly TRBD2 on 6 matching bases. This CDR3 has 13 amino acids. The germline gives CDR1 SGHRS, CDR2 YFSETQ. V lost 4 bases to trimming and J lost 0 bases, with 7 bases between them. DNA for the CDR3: TGCGCCAGCAGCCGGGACTACCAAGAGACCCAGTACTTC. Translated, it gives CASSRDYQETQYF.

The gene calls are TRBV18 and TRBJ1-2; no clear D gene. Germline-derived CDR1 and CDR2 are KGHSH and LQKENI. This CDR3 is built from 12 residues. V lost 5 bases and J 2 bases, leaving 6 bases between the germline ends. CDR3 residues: CASSNENYGYTF. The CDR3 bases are TGTGCCAGCTCAAACGAGAACTATGGCTACACCTTC.

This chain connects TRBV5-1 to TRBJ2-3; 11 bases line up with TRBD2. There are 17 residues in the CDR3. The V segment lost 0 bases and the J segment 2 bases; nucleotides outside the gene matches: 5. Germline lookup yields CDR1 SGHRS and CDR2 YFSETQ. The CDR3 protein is CASSLAPTSGATDTQYF. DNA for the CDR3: TGCGCCAGCAGCTTGGCACCGACTAGCGGGGCCACAGATACGCAGTATTTT.

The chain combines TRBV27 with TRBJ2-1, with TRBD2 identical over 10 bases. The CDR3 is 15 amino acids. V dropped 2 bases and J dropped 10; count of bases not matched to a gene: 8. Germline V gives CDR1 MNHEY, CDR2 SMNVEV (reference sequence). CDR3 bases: TGTGCCAGCAGTTTACTAGCGGGAGATCTTCGGGAGCAGTTCTTC. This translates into CASSLLAGDLREQFF.

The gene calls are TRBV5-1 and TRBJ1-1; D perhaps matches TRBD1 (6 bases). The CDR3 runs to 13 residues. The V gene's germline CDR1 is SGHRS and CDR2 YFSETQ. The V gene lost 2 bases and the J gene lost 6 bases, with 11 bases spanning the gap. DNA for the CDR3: TGCGCCAGCAGCTTAGCTACAGGGCCTGAAGCTTTCTTT. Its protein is CASSLATGPEAFF.